This TCR beta chain stems from a study of shared clonotypes between healthy human individuals. CD4+ cells yielded CD45RA+ naive and CD45RA-negative memory subsets. The assay was immunoSEQ multiplex PCR, and TCRdb's table has in-frame clones only and misses some. The profile shows over a million clones, about 70% of them singletons. The CDR3 has 17 amino acids. From germline, CDR1 is SGDLS and CDR2 YYNGEE. V trimming: 4 bases; J trimming: 6 bases; junction bases outside the gene matches: 12. This chain links TRBV9 with TRBJ2-3, with 12 bases fitting TRBD2. Sample: memory CD4+ T cells sorted from blood. Subset specified: CD45RA-negative fraction. The clonotype was recovered from a young man in good health. In nucleotides, the CDR3 is TGTGCCAGCAGCTCCAAGATGACTAGCGGGAGAGGGGATACGCAGTATTTT. It is translated as CASSSKMTSGRGDTQYF.